This passage covers 8 T cell receptor beta chains from one sample sequenced in a study of glioma-infiltrating T cells after dendritic cell vaccination. Measured with immunoSEQ multiplex PCR; TCRdb has only the in-frame clones, and not every one. This sample has roughly 68,000 clones, with 82% found just once. The sequencing used blood, collected before dendritic cell vaccination. The source is a human donor with glioblastoma.

The V and J genes are TRBV4-2 and TRBJ2-1; TRBD2 aligns across 14 bases. CDR1 is LGHNA and CDR2 is YNFKEQ in the germline V gene. The CDR3 loop spans 17 amino acids. Unmatched junction bases numbered 4, after V lost 2 bases and J lost 4 bases. CDR3 DNA: TGTGCCAGCAGCCAACTCGGGACTAGCGGGGGTTACAATGAGCAGTTCTTC. Its translation is CASSQLGTSGGYNEQFF.

This clone appeared a single time. This chain uses TRBV27 with TRBJ1-6; 8 nucleotides line up with TRBD1. Germline V gives CDR1 MNHEY, CDR2 SMNVEV (reference sequence). The CDR3 spans 17 residues. With V trimmed by 8 bases and J by 5 bases, 14 bases remained unmatched. CDR3: CASGIAGQGRDNSPLHF. CDR3 sequence (DNA): TGTGCCAGCGGAATCGCAGGACAGGGTAGAGATAATTCACCCCTCCACTTT.

The chain carries TRBV5-1 and TRBJ2-5, with a weak D call TRBD2 (6 bases). This CDR3 is 14 amino acids long. CDR1 and CDR2 from the germline V gene are SGHRS and YFSETQ. Trimming shortened V by 5 bases and J by 5 bases, and 16 bases separated the two germline ends. The CDR3, as DNA: TGCGCCAGCAGAATCGCTATTGGGAGGGAGACCCAGTACTTC. Residues: CASRIAIGRETQYF. The variable domain in full, with the rest retrieved from reference TRBV5-1 and TRBJ2-5, is KAGVTQTPRYLIKTRGQQVTLSCSPISGHRSVSWYQQTPGQGLQFLFEYFSETQRNKGNFPGRFSGRQFSNSRSEMNVSTLELGDSALYLCASRIAIGRETQYFGPGTRLLVL.

V usage is TRBV12-2 and J usage is TRBJ1-5; whether TRBD1, the table's D call, matches the DNA was not checked. TRBV12-2 is noted as a pseudogene. The CDR3 has 14 amino acids. The CDR3, as DNA: TGTGCAAGTCGCTCAACGAGATCCCAGGGGCCCCAGCATTTT. It encodes CASRSTRSQGPQHF.

This chain connects TRBV27 to TRBJ2-5; 7 bases fit TRBD2. The V gene's germline CDR1 is MNHEY and CDR2 SMNVEV (reference sequence). There are 17 residues in the CDR3. J lost 2 bases, V lost 6 bases, and 15 bases had no gene match. Written as DNA, the CDR3 is TGTGCCAGCAGCCTTCACAGCGGGGCCCCGATTCAAGAGACCCAGTACTTC. Amino acid sequence: CASSLHSGAPIQETQYF.

This chain joins TRBV5-1 and TRBJ1-4; 7 nucleotides align to TRBD1. Germline V gene data show CDR1 as SGHRS and CDR2 as YFSETQ. V dropped 6 bases and J dropped 5; count of bases not matched to a gene: 4. This CDR3 is built from 13 residues. CDR3: CASKEQGNEKLFF. The CDR3 DNA reads as TGCGCCAGCAAGGAACAGGGGAATGAAAAACTGTTTTTT. The complete variable domain, with remaining parts taken from reference TRBV5-1 and TRBJ1-4, reads KAGVTQTPRYLIKTRGQQVTLSCSPISGHRSVSWYQQTPGQGLQFLFEYFSETQRNKGNFPGRFSGRQFSNSRSEMNVSTLELGDSALYLCASKEQGNEKLFFGSGTQLSVL.

This clone was seen just once. The V call is TRBV6-1, the J call TRBJ2-7; unclear D gene. The ends were cut back, 6 bases at V and 2 bases at J, with 11 bases in the middle. Germline CDR1 and CDR2: MNHNS and SASEGT. The length of the CDR3 is 13 residues. CDR3 amino acids: CASRLGIAYEQYF. The DNA of the CDR3 is TGTGCCAGCAGATTGGGCATAGCCTACGAGCAGTACTTC.

The chain uses TRBV11-3 and TRBJ2-1; tentatively, D is TRBD1 (6 bases). V lost 0 bases to trimming and J lost 4 bases, with 10 bases between them. Per germline, CDR1 SGHNT and CDR2 YENEEA. The CDR3 sequence is 15 residues long. The CDR3 DNA sequence: TGTGCCAGCAGCTTAGAGGGGGCGCAATACAATGAGCAGTTCTTC. It specifies CASSLEGAQYNEQFF.